What follows are 2 T cell receptor beta chains derived from one specimen sequenced in a study of technical replicates of blood from several donors. Assay used: immunoSEQ multiplex PCR; TCRdb lists only in-frame clones, some missing. The sample lists roughly 60,000 clones; more than 75% were seen once. The source material was PBMCs. The receptors were sampled from a human donor in good health. Some clones in this sample may be carry-over from other donors' samples.

The chain links TRBV7-9 to TRBJ1-1, with TRBD1 matching 10 bases. The V and J ends lost 0 bases and 7 bases, in that order; junction bases with no gene match: 5. The CDR3 has 15 residues. CDR1 and CDR2 (germline): SEHNR, FQNEAQ (reference sequence). The CDR3 loop is CASSLADRGRVEAFF. In DNA, the CDR3 is TGTGCCAGCAGCTTAGCGGACAGGGGGAGGGTTGAAGCTTTCTTT.

The gene calls are TRBV7-2 and TRBJ2-1; the match to TRBD1 covers 9 bases. The germline gives CDR1 SGHTA, CDR2 FQGNSA. This CDR3 comprises 15 residues. V lost 3 bases, J lost 2 bases, and 2 bases stayed unmatched. The CDR3 DNA reads as TGTGCCAGCAGCTTTGACAGGGGGGCCTACAATGAGCAGTTCTTC. It translates to CASSFDRGAYNEQFF.